This TCR beta chain appears in the sequencing data of a study of cytomegalovirus exposure and HLA in healthy donors (dated by TCRdb to the late 2010s). The study in broad terms: An earlier analysis of 587 of the donors reported approximately 260 Gb of sequence data and approximately 120 million unique TCR beta sequences obtained from about 179 million T cells. An early release covering some 640 HLA-typed donors comprised about 300 gigabases of sequencing data and some 79 million unique TCR sequences. The genetic ancestry cluster associated with self-reported Caucasian donors included over 65% of the approximately 410 genotyped donors. The study aimed to test whether signatures of past pathogen exposure could be identified by cataloging public T cell receptors. Using immunosequencing, the study profiled T cell repertoires from fewer than 700 subjects and related those repertoires to cytomegalovirus serostatus. In addition to the first cohort of around 670 subjects, a separate validation cohort of 120 different subjects was used. The study combined high-throughput TCR immunosequencing, statistical association of individual TCRs with disease status, and machine learning to predict cytomegalovirus infection status. In a later analysis, previously published TCR beta repertoires from about 670 donors were re-analyzed and high-resolution HLA genotyping was added so that TCR occurrence patterns could be studied. Rather than drawing on any new phenotypic data, the later analysis identified candidate immune exposures from TCR beta sequences and the way those sequences occurred across donors. An earlier analysis of roughly 580 of the donors used high-throughput TCR beta sequencing to judge whether each TCR beta V gene segment behaved as functional or pseudogenic. Donor age, sex, ethnicity and CMV serostatus were compiled together with the repertoire data. A later genetic analysis took genome-wide SNP genotypes for about three fifths of the 666 donors and used that subset as a discovery cohort. Every repertoire in the discovery cohort had been generated on one and the same sequencing platform. Both class I and class II loci were covered by HLA typing, at four-digit resolution. Typing coverage varied by locus: roughly 620-640 donors for A, B, C, DRB1 and DQB1; 522 for DQA1; 600 to 610 for DPA1; more than 450 for DPB1. Because of strong linkage in the cohort, five DR-DQ haplotypes were treated as single units for association and clustering. Across some 400 genotyped donors of the cohort, an average of about 220,000 unique TCR beta nucleotide sequences per donor were sequenced, and 15% to 20% of those sequences were non-productive. Paper-wide results and their limitations: Compared with the roughly 700-donor mean, donors in an Asian-associated ancestry cluster had fewer N-insertions in productive TCRs, according to a later genetic analysis. Because counts were too low, 15 to 20 rarely observed V segments, including chromosome 9 orphons, were excluded from the earlier analysis of about 500 of the donors. Because HLA typing was missing for some donors at each locus, association tests included only the typed subset. A further reported finding was that TCR beta sequences accurately predicted the HLA-A and HLA-B alleles for most subjects in the first cohort. The classifier was reported to diagnose cytomegalovirus status with high specificity and sensitivity in both the original and validation cohorts. Assigning TCR associations to individual alleles was difficult when HLA alleles, especially DR and DQ, strongly co-occurred. In a later analysis, the rate of TCR association differed among HLA loci, with DRB1 alleles having the most associated TCRs and HLA-C alleles having the fewest. The 87-base-pair reads could not distinguish some IMGT-functional V segments, including TRBV6-2 and TRBV6-3, so those segments were excluded. According to the authors, the approach could potentially be generalized to other disease states and immunological phenotypes. The sequencing pipeline was judged likely to have produced a cluster of highly shared sequence variants as a technical artifact. While some public TCRs were present in many individuals, most TCR sequences turned up only very rarely across donors. An association between a missense DCLRE1C variant and V-gene and J-gene trimming of TCR beta chains was found in a later genetic analysis and replicated in an independent cohort. Linkage disequilibrium might explain the correlated functional status among segregating V segments, but an unknown experimental factor could not be ruled out. A few of the identified cytomegalovirus-associated TCR beta chains were confirmed in vitro to be specific for cytomegalovirus antigens. The study gave a list of roughly 150 TCR beta chains associated with cytomegalovirus. According to a later analysis, most CMV-associated TCR beta chains appeared to be HLA-restricted, and the HLA associations seemed to be driven largely by CMV exposure. CMV serostatus was the only immune exposure information available for the cohort. In an earlier analysis of roughly 560 of the donors, most TCR beta V segments were observed in productive rearrangements about 90% or about 30% of the time, broadly matching IMGT annotations. Presence/absence analyses assumed roughly uniform sequencing depth across donors, an assumption that may not hold. A later analysis reported that several top co-occurrence clusters appeared linked to parvovirus B19, influenza, CMV and Epstein-Barr virus. Compared with equally common non-associated chains, HLA-associated TCR beta chains in a later analysis were more clonally expanded and had lower generation probabilities. Only TCR beta chains were sequenced in this cohort, and the absence of alpha or paired-chain data limited detectable features. In a later analysis, 15,000 to 20,000 TCR beta sequences were associated with specific HLA alleles at a false discovery rate of 0.05.

CDR1 is given as MNHEY and CDR2 as SVGAGI, both from the germline V gene. Spanning cysteine to phenylalanine, the CDR3 consists of 13 amino acids. Only CDR3 DNA remains: 39 bases, in frame from the first base. V loses 0 bases, J loses 8 bases, and the germline ends lie 10 bases apart. In its sample, this clone was seen a few times. Its antigen is unknown. The record has no base qualities; no much larger clone is one base away. Preparation of the library involved the immunoSEQ multiplex PCR assay. A mixture of 60 forward primers for TCR Vbeta segments and 13 reverse primers for TCR Jbeta segments was used in the multiplex PCR. The CDR3 region of rearranged TCR beta genes was amplified from genomic DNA by a multiplex PCR assay. The Illumina HiSeq System was used to sequence the amplified TCR beta libraries as 87-base-pair reads. As for the original processing: A later analysis tallied roughly 76 million unique TCR beta chains across the roughly 610 repertoires, and some 12 million of those chains were shared by two or more donors. Raw reads were error-corrected and collapsed into unique sequences with a nearest-neighbor algorithm that merged closely related sequences to remove PCR and sequencing errors. Alignment of CDR3 sequences to IMGT reference sequences was used to assign V, D and J gene segments. For a sequence to be retained, a match of at least six nucleotides to both a V gene segment and a J gene segment was required. A rearrangement counted as productive if the CDR3 had no stop codons and remained in frame with V and J, and every other rearrangement counted as non-productive. CDR3 was defined according to IMGT convention as the region running from the second conserved V-encoded cysteine to the conserved J-encoded phenylalanine. Sequences without an unambiguous match to a single V gene segment were excluded from the earlier analysis of about 600 of the donors. In an earlier analysis of approximately 590 of the donors, V segments were called functional above 56.7% productive rearrangements and were called segregating when the between-donor standard deviation exceeded 5%. A statistical classification framework was built for diagnosing cytomegalovirus status from the catalog of TCR beta chain sequences. V and J gene assignment, in a later analysis, came from comparing TCR nucleotide sequences with IMGT/GENE-DB human TR gene sequences. In a later analysis, CDR3 sequences and most-parsimonious VDJ recombination scenarios were assigned using the TCRdist pipeline. In a later analysis, each TCR beta chain was defined by its CDR3 amino acid sequence together with its V-gene family, and reads without a unique V-gene family were excluded. To address suspected cross-contamination and a sequencing artifact, a later analysis removed 592 highly shared, low-generation-probability nucleotide sequences. For each public chain, a later analysis derived a clonal expansion index from normalized ranks of inferred template counts within each repertoire. Generation probabilities in a later analysis came from a VDJ recombination model fitted to out-of-frame rearrangements, and those results were checked against IGoR. A later analysis scored TCR-TCR, TCR-HLA and TCR-CMV co-occurrence with hypergeometric tests, applying a repertoire-size bias correction to TCR pairs. A later analysis estimated false discovery rates by permuting HLA or CMV assignments 20 times. In a later analysis, co-occurring TCRs were grouped using DBSCAN, with TCRdist sequence similarity added in when clustering inside HLA-allele-positive subsets. For co-occurrence clustering, repertoires with fewer than 30,000 or more than 120,000 public chains were excluded, along with five or six repertoires with anomalous nucleotide sharing. Sourced from immuneACCESS, this table was stored by TCRdb with only in-frame sequences that have V and J called. A share of the clones is absent; for the studies checked, an unresolved V gene accounts for under half, and the remainder has no known explanation. V, J and clone size are taken as reported in that table, and D and trimming were inferred from the DNA itself. For this sample there are some 150,000 clones; around 79% appear just once. The biggest ten clones account for roughly 3.8% of the sample.

The cohort comprised hundreds of healthy bone marrow donors. Cohort members were all nominally healthy when sampled, although unrecorded immune exposures were likely present. The donor tested CMV seronegative and was one of the 352 seronegative cohort members. A peripheral blood sample was collected from each donor, and TCR beta sequencing was performed on peripheral blood mononuclear cells. The Qiagen DNeasy Blood Extraction Kit was used to extract genomic DNA from the blood cell samples. The TCR originated in a male donor in good health and CMV-seronegative. The chain was built from TRBV6-5 and TRBJ1-2, with TRBD1 tentatively as D gene (5 bases match). Sequencing input: PBMCs. Read as DNA, the sequence is TGTGCCAGCAGTTACTCGGCAGGGAAAGGCTACACCTTC. Its product reads: CASSYSAGKGYTF.